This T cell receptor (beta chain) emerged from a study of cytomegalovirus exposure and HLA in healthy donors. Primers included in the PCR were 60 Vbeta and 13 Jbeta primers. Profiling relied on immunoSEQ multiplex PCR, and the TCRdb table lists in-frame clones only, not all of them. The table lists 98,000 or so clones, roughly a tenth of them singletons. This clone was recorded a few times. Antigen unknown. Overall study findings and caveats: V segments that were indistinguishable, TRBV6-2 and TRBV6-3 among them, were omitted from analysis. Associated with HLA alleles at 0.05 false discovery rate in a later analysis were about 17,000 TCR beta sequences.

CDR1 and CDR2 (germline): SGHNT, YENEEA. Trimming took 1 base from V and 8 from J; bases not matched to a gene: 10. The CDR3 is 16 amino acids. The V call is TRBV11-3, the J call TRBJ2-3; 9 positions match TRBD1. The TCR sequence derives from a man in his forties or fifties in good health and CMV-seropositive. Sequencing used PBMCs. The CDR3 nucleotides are TGTGCCAGCAGCTTAGTCGGTTTACAGGGGGCGGTTACGCAGTATTTT. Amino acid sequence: CASSLVGLQGAVTQYF.